This is a list of T cell receptor beta chains from one sample in a study of T cell changes during pregnancy in multiple sclerosis. Only in-frame clones appear in the TCRdb table, and some are missing; sequencing was by immunoSEQ multiplex PCR. Of 85,000 to 110,000 clones in the sample, roughly nine tenths were seen once. The material sequenced was peripheral blood, taken after pregnancy. The receptors were sampled from a female donor with multiple sclerosis, enrolled in a pregnancy study. The CDR3 runs from the conserved cysteine through the conserved F or W. A D gene is named only where the DNA matches it firmly. The size field is filled for only some rows; it gives once, few, many or a size class.

clone_size,j_call,d_call,v_call,cdr3_aa,cdr3_nt
.,TRBJ1-1,.,TRBV7-9,CASSLGQGNTEAFF,TGTGCCAGCAGCTTAGGTCAGGGGAACACTGAAGCTTTCTTT
.,TRBJ1-1,.,TRBV7-3,CASSLSGGTEAFF,TGTGCCAGCAGCTTATCGGGGGGCACTGAAGCTTTCTTT
.,TRBJ2-1,TRBD1,TRBV7-8,CASKTRDRGNEQFF,TGTGCCAGCAAGACTCGCGACAGGGGTAATGAGCAGTTCTTC
.,TRBJ2-3,.,TRBV7-2,CASSLTGPSTDTQYF,TGTGCCAGCAGCTTAACAGGTCCTAGCACAGATACGCAGTATTTT
.,TRBJ1-5,.,TRBV28,CASTEGGGYQPQHF,TGTGCCAGCACCGAAGGCGGAGGTTATCAGCCCCAGCATTTT
.,TRBJ2-1,TRBD1,TRBV12-5,CASGLASGTGDNEQFF,TGTGCTAGTGGTTTGGCTTCCGGGACAGGGGACAATGAGCAGTTCTTC
.,TRBJ1-5,.,TRBV7-3,CASSLGGGQPQHF,TGTGCCAGCTCGCTTGGGGGCGGTCAGCCCCAGCATTTT
.,TRBJ2-4,.,TRBV6-7,CANVLHQGRAKNIQYF,TGTGCCAACGTGCTCCACCAGGGGCGGGCCAAAAACATTCAGTACTTC
.,TRBJ2-2,.,TRBV9,CASSVVEFTGELFF,TGTGCCAGCAGCGTAGTCGAGTTTACCGGGGAGCTGTTTTTT
once,TRBJ1-1,.,TRBV6-6,CASSSTDGGTEAFF,TGTGCCAGCAGTTCCACAGACGGGGGCACTGAAGCTTTCTTT
.,TRBJ1-5,.,TRBV28,CASSLSGPFNQPQHF,TGTGCCAGCAGTTTGTCTGGGCCGTTCAATCAGCCCCAGCATTTT
few,TRBJ1-5,TRBD1,TRBV2,CASSVRQGQPQHF,TGTGCCAGCAGTGTTAGACAGGGTCAGCCCCAGCATTTT